This paragraph reports one T cell receptor beta chain. Its specificity is unknown. TCRdb's copy holds only in-frame clones and misses some; the assay was immunoSEQ multiplex PCR. The table lists some 100,000 clones, around 90% of them singletons. The sample comes from a study of T cell responses to AZD1222 COVID-19 vaccine. About the study: Analyses pooled second doses at about 4 or about 12 weeks. General study findings and limits: The sample set comprised mostly white British donors with more females, and clonal diversity was possibly underestimated. Spike-specific TCR breadth and depth were elevated following two AZD1222 doses. Targets within unmutated variant regions were reportedly found for nearly half of spike-specific TCRs.

Germline loops: CDR1 SGHRS, CDR2 YFSETQ. CDR3 size: 15 residues. V shed 0 bases and J shed 8 bases, with 15 bases lying between them. Sequenced here: peripheral blood, sampled on day 0 of AZD1222 vaccination. The chain carries TRBV5-1 and TRBJ2-4, with D perhaps TRBD2 (5 bases). The receptor was isolated from an adult in good health. Here the CDR3 reads CASSLGGASVDIQYF. The CDR3 bases are TGCGCCAGCAGCTTGGGGGGAGCTTCGGTAGACATTCAGTACTTC.